A single sample is the source of the 4 T cell receptor beta chains below, sequenced in a study of T cells in localized non-small cell lung cancer. Method: immunoSEQ multiplex PCR; TCRdb's copy keeps in-frame clones and lacks some. The sample carries approximately 140,000 clones, around 90% recorded once. The sample consisted of peripheral blood, taken before any cancer treatment. The receptors shown here come from a female donor older than 55 with stage I lung adenocarcinoma.

V usage is TRBV5-5 and J usage is TRBJ2-3; D ambiguous. V gave up 1 base and J gave up 2 bases, with 8 bases separating them. In germline, CDR1 is SGHKS, CDR2 YYEKEE (reference sequence). This CDR3 spans 14 amino acids. The CDR3 here is CASSLPATTDTQYF. The CDR3 DNA follows: TGTGCCAGCAGCTTGCCGGCCACCACAGATACGCAGTATTTT.

The chain carries TRBV19 and TRBJ1-5; D uncertain. Trimming left V 6 bases short and J 1 base short, with 13 bases between. Looked up from germline, CDR1 is LNHDA and CDR2 is SQIVND (reference sequence). This CDR3 region has 15 residues. CDR3 protein: CASRQTPNSNQPQHF. For the CDR3, the DNA is TGTGCCAGTAGACAGACACCGAACAGCAATCAGCCCCAGCATTTT.

The chain carries TRBV5-1 and TRBJ2-7; D unclear. Germline V gene sequence: CDR1 SGHRS, CDR2 YFSETQ. This CDR3 spans 11 amino acids. V gave up 0 bases and J gave up 4 bases, with 2 bases separating them. For the CDR3, the DNA is TGCGCCAGCAGCTTGGGTTACGAGCAGTACTTC. Translating it yields CASSLGYEQYF. Drawing the rest from reference TRBV5-1 and TRBJ2-7, the complete variable domain is KAGVTQTPRYLIKTRGQQVTLSCSPISGHRSVSWYQQTPGQGLQFLFEYFSETQRNKGNFPGRFSGRQFSNSRSEMNVSTLELGDSALYLCASSLGYEQYFGPGTRLTVT.

This sequence joins TRBV19 and TRBJ2-7; tentatively, D is TRBD1 (6 bases). This CDR3 region has 15 residues. The V gene's germline CDR1 is LNHDA and CDR2 SQIVND (reference sequence). V lost 5 bases to trimming and J lost 3 bases, with 17 bases between them. This CDR3 reads CASSLVQGYGYEQYF. DNA of the CDR3: TGTGCCAGTAGTTTAGTGCAGGGGTACGGCTACGAGCAGTACTTC. The full variable domain, its missing parts supplied by reference TRBV19 and TRBJ2-7, is DGGITQSPKYLFRKEGQNVTLSCEQNLNHDAMYWYRQDPGQGLRLIYYSQIVNDFQKGDIAEGYSVSREKKESFPLTVTSAQKNPTAFYLCASSLVQGYGYEQYFGPGTRLTVT.